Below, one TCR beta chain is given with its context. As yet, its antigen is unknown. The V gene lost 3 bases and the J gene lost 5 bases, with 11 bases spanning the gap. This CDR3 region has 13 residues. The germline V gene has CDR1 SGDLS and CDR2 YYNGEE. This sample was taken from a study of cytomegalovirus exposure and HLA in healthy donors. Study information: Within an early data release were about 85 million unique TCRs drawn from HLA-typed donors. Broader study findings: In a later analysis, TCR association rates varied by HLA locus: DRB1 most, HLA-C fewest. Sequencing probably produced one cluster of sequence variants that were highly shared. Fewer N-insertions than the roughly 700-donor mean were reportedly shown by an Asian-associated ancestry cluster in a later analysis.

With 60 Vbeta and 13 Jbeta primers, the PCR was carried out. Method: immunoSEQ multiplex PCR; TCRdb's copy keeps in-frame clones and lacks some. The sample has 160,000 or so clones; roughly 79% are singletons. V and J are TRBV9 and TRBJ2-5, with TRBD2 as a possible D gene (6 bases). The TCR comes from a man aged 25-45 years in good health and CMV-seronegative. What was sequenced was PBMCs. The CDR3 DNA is TGTGCCAGCAGCGCTCTAGCGTCGGAGACCCAGTACTTC. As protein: CASSALASETQYF.